One sample yielded the 27 T cell receptor beta chains listed below, sequenced in a study of technical replicates of blood from a handful of donors. Sequenced by immunoSEQ multiplex PCR; TCRdb stores in-frame clones only, minus some. The sample shows about 56,000 clones, over 85% of them seen only once. Material: PBMCs. The origin of the receptors is a human donor in good health. Some clones in this sample may be carry-over from other donors' samples.

This rearrangement joins TRBV30 to TRBJ1-3, with D maybe TRBD1 (5 bases). CDR1 is GTSNPN and CDR2 is SVGIG in the germline V gene (reference sequence). The length of the CDR3 is 14 residues. The ends were cut back, 0 bases at V and 5 bases at J, with 11 bases in the middle. CDR3 sequence: CAWSVAGMRNTIYF. The CDR3 DNA is TGTGCCTGGAGTGTGGCAGGGATGAGAAACACCATATATTTT.

V gene TRBV7-9 combines with J gene TRBJ2-1; perhaps TRBD2 as D (5 bases). The germline V and J ends were trimmed by 2 bases and 6 bases, with 8 bases remaining between them. Germline loops: CDR1 SEHNR, CDR2 FQNEAQ (reference sequence). This CDR3 has 13 amino acids. CDR3 in amino acids: CASSLPGINEQFF. The DNA of the CDR3 is TGTGCCAGCAGCTTACCCGGGATCAATGAGCAGTTCTTC. Full variable domain (outside the CDR3, taken from reference TRBV7-9 and TRBJ2-1): DTGVSQNPRHKITKRGQNVTFRCDPISEHNRLYWYRQTLGQGPEFLTYFQNEAQLEKSRLLSDRFSAERPKGSFSTLEIQRTEQGDSAMYLCASSLPGINEQFFGPGTRLTVL.

The CDR3 region is CASSLAGASEVDEQYF. The CDR3 nucleotides are TGTGCCAGCAGCTTAGCAGGGGCTTCTGAGGTCGACGAGCAGTACTTC. The rearrangement links TRBV7-9 to TRBJ2-7; D might be TRBD1 (5 bases). The CDR3 is 16 amino acids. Germline assignment: CDR1 SEHNR and CDR2 FQNEAQ (reference sequence). With 0 bases removed from V and 5 bases from J, the gap between germline ends came to 17 bases.

The chain couples TRBV10-2 to TRBJ1-1; a weak D match, TRBD1 (6 bases). CDR3 length equals 13 residues. Trimming took off 6 bases at V and 5 bases at J, with 13 bases between the two ends. The germline V gene encodes CDR1 WSHSY and CDR2 SAAADI. The CDR3 DNA reads as TGCGCCAGCAGCCTGTCAGGGGATACTGAAGCTTTCTTT. Its translation is CASSLSGDTEAFF.

This chain connects TRBV18 to TRBJ1-2; possible D gene TRBD1, 5 bases. V was cut by 6 bases and J by 3 bases, with 17 bases left in between. The germline CDR1 and CDR2 sequences are KGHSH and LQKENI. This CDR3 has 15 residues. CDR3 loop: CASSPFLGDYYGYTF. Here the CDR3 DNA reads TGTGCCAGCTCCCCCTTTTTGGGGGACTACTATGGCTACACCTTC.

The genes are TRBV5-1 and TRBJ2-7; D is uncertain. CDR1 SGHRS and CDR2 YFSETQ come from the germline V gene. CDR3 length: 14 residues. Between the trimmed V and J ends, which lost 3 bases and 0 bases, there was a span of 10 bases. The CDR3 bases are TGCGCCAGCAGCTCCCCACAGACCTCCTACGAGCAGTACTTC. It yields the protein CASSSPQTSYEQYF.

This clone occurred once. The chain uses TRBV29-1 and TRBJ2-7, with 13 bases aligning to TRBD2. The junction had 7 bases not matched to a gene; V was cut back by 5 bases and J by 3 bases. Germline V lookup: CDR1 SQVTM, CDR2 ANQGSEA. CDR3 length equals 15 residues. The CDR3 DNA follows: TGCAGCGTTTCCTCCGGGACTAGCGGGATCTACGAGCAGTACTTC. Its translation is CSVSSGTSGIYEQYF.

The chain recombines TRBV7-9 with TRBJ2-5, with D perhaps TRBD2 (6 bases). The CDR3 covers 13 residues. Per the germline V gene, CDR1 is SEHNR and CDR2 is FQNEAQ (reference sequence). V gave up 4 bases and J gave up 4 bases, with 10 bases separating them. CDR3 protein: CASSSGAGETQYF. The CDR3, as DNA: TGTGCCAGCAGCTCTGGAGCGGGAGAGACCCAGTACTTC.

The chain carries TRBV30 and TRBJ1-2; 7 nucleotides align to TRBD1. The CDR3 totals 14 residues. Germline lookup yields CDR1 GTSNPN and CDR2 SVGIG (reference sequence). The J segment lost 1 base and the V segment lost 3 bases, leaving 5 bases of the junction unmatched. CDR3 in DNA: TGTGCCTGGAGCCGGGACAGAGTTAACTATGGCTACACCTTC. This encodes CAWSRDRVNYGYTF.

The CDR3 reads CASSYSTGGGYTF. Written as DNA, the CDR3 is TGTGCCAGCAGTTACTCGACAGGCGGAGGCTACACCTTC. The chain recombines TRBV6-5 with TRBJ1-2; D might be TRBD1 (6 bases). The CDR3 is made up of 13 amino acids. CDR1 MNHEY and CDR2 SVGAGI come from the germline V gene. V dropped 0 bases and J dropped 8 bases, with 10 bases sitting between them.

The chain combines TRBV7-7 with TRBJ2-7; D call uncertain. This CDR3 has 13 amino acids. The V end was cut by 3 bases, the J end by 5 bases, with 11 bases between. Per the germline V gene, CDR1 is SSHAT and CDR2 is FNYEAQ (reference sequence). CDR3 protein: CASSLVFGHEQYF. CDR3 DNA: TGTGCCAGCAGCTTGGTTTTTGGGCACGAGCAGTACTTC.

Only a few counts were recorded for this clone. The genes are TRBV6-1 and TRBJ1-5; D is ambiguous. The CDR3 sequence is 14 residues long. Germline CDR1 is MNHNS and CDR2 is SASEGT. V was trimmed by 1 base and J by 7 bases, leaving 11 bases between them. The CDR3 is CASSEVGGWQPQHF. The CDR3 region has the DNA TGTGCCAGCAGTGAAGTCGGAGGATGGCAGCCCCAGCATTTT.

The rearrangement joins TRBV7-3 to TRBJ2-1, with 13 bases fitting TRBD2. Germline V lookup: CDR1 SGHTA, CDR2 FQGTGA. J gave up 10 bases and V 5 bases, and 8 bases lay outside the gene matches. The CDR3 sequence is 15 residues long. The CDR3 reads CASSPRTSGSLEQFF. The CDR3 region has the DNA TGTGCCAGCAGCCCTAGGACTAGCGGGAGTTTGGAGCAGTTCTTC.

This clone appeared once. The genes are TRBV5-1 and TRBJ2-1; 14 bases agree with TRBD2. V gave up 8 bases and J gave up 9 bases; unmatched junction bases: 4. CDR1 SGHRS and CDR2 YFSETQ come from the germline V gene. The CDR3 runs 13 residues. The CDR3 sequence is CASGTSGSPEQFF. In nucleotides, the CDR3 is TGCGCCAGTGGGACTAGCGGGAGTCCTGAGCAGTTCTTC.

The rearrangement links TRBV7-2 to TRBJ1-1, with a weak D call TRBD1 (6 bases). Per the germline V gene, CDR1 is SGHTA and CDR2 is FQGNSA. This CDR3 spans 13 amino acids. Deletions cut 8 bases from V and 4 bases from J, with 14 bases between. The CDR3 DNA is TGTGCCAGCGGGGAGGGGGTGGGCACTGAAGCTTTCTTT. Its translation: CASGEGVGTEAFF.

The chain employs TRBV21-1 and TRBJ1-2; TRBD1, the D gene given by the table, was not confirmed from the DNA. TRBV21-1 is shown as a pseudogene. The CDR3 runs 14 residues. For the CDR3, the DNA is TGTGCCAGCAGCAAAGCGAGGGGGAGAAATGGCTACACCTTC. This gives the protein CASSKARGRNGYTF.

The chain couples TRBV19 to TRBJ1-1; possible D gene TRBD1, 5 bases. This CDR3 is built from 15 residues. The ends were cut back, 5 bases at V and 1 base at J, with 14 bases in the middle. CDR1 and CDR2 from the germline V gene are LNHDA and SQIVND (reference sequence). The CDR3: CASSAPSGGNTEAFF. CDR3 in DNA: TGTGCCAGTAGTGCTCCCTCGGGGGGGAACACTGAAGCTTTCTTT.

The chain is built from TRBV6-6 and TRBJ2-1; possible D gene TRBD2, 6 bases. The V end was cut by 5 bases, the J end by 5 bases, with 19 bases between. CDR3 length: 16 residues. CDR1 is MNHNY and CDR2 is SVGAGI in the germline V gene (reference sequence). CDR3 sequence (DNA): TGTGCCAGCAGTACCCCATCGGCGGGACGGGACAATGAGCAGTTCTTC. Translated, it gives CASSTPSAGRDNEQFF.

J is TRBJ2-6 and V is TRBV7-8; 7 nucleotides match TRBD1. J gave up 2 bases and V 1 base, and 2 bases lay outside the gene matches. The CDR3 length is 16 residues. Germline-derived CDR1 and CDR2 are SGHVS and FQNEAQ. The CDR3 loop reads CASSLGGTAGANVLTF. CDR3 DNA sequence: TGTGCCAGCAGCTTAGGGGGGACAGCTGGGGCCAACGTCCTGACTTTC.

The chain has TRBV7-9 and TRBJ2-1; unclear D gene. The germline CDR1 and CDR2 sequences are SEHNR and FQNEAQ (reference sequence). The CDR3 extends over 16 amino acids. Trimming took off 5 bases at V and 6 bases at J, with 20 bases between the two ends. Here the CDR3 DNA reads TGTGCCAGCAGCCGATCGCGCGGCCCCCTTAGCAATGAGCAGTTCTTC. It codes for CASSRSRGPLSNEQFF.

The rearrangement joins TRBV5-1 to TRBJ1-2; no reliable D call. Germline-derived CDR1 and CDR2 are SGHRS and YFSETQ. The CDR3 spans 14 residues. With 3 bases removed from V and 6 bases from J, the gap between germline ends came to 15 bases. CDR3 in DNA: TGCGCCAGCAGCTCCGCCCGGGGAAGTGATGGCTACACCTTC. Its protein product is CASSSARGSDGYTF.

The chain joins TRBV7-9 to TRBJ2-3, with D unclear. V was clipped by 0 bases and J by 2 bases, with 12 bases between them. The CDR3 extends over 16 amino acids. Looked up from germline, CDR1 is SEHNR and CDR2 is FQNEAQ (reference sequence). CDR3 sequence (DNA): TGTGCCAGCAGCTTAGCCGTTGCGCGAAACACAGATACGCAGTATTTT. It specifies CASSLAVARNTDTQYF. The variable domain in full, completed from reference TRBV7-9 and TRBJ2-3, reads DTGVSQNPRHKITKRGQNVTFRCDPISEHNRLYWYRQTLGQGPEFLTYFQNEAQLEKSRLLSDRFSAERPKGSFSTLEIQRTEQGDSAMYLCASSLAVARNTDTQYFGPGTRLTVL.

V is TRBV6-4 and J is TRBJ2-3; 10 nucleotides match TRBD1. V dropped 0 bases and J dropped 7; count of bases not matched to a gene: 7. The CDR3 has 16 residues. Germline loops: CDR1 MRHNA, CDR2 SNTAGT. CDR3 in amino acids: CASSDSGGQGSNTQYF. DNA for the CDR3: TGTGCCAGCAGTGACTCGGGGGGACAGGGGTCGAATACGCAGTATTTT.

The V gene is TRBV5-5, the J gene TRBJ2-5; 9 nucleotides agree with TRBD2. The CDR3 extends over 14 amino acids. Per the germline V gene, CDR1 is SGHKS and CDR2 is YYEKEE (reference sequence). V lost 4 bases, J lost 5 bases, and 6 bases stayed unmatched. The CDR3: CASSPRTSVETQYF. The CDR3 DNA reads as TGTGCCAGCAGCCCGCGGACTAGCGTCGAGACCCAGTACTTC.

This chain connects TRBV2 to TRBJ2-5; D perhaps matches TRBD2 (7 bases). The CDR3 runs 15 residues. Between the trimmed V and J ends, which lost 6 bases and 5 bases, there was a span of 19 bases. Germline V gene lookup returns CDR1 SNHLY and CDR2 FYNNEI. The CDR3 nucleotides are TGTGCCAGCAGCCCTACTCCCGGGGGGCTCGAGACCCAGTACTTC. As protein: CASSPTPGGLETQYF. The variable domain in full, with the rest retrieved from reference TRBV2 and TRBJ2-5, is EPEVTQTPSHQVTQMGQEVILRCVPISNHLYFYWYRQILGQKVEFLVSFYNNEISEKSEIFDDQFSVERPDGSNFTLKIRSTKLEDSAMYFCASSPTPGGLETQYFGPGTRLLVL.

V is TRBV6-5 and J is TRBJ2-7, with D possibly matching TRBD1 (6 bases). Germline lookup yields CDR1 MNHEY and CDR2 SVGAGI. The CDR3 is 14 residues long. Trimming took off 6 bases at V and 3 bases at J, with 15 bases between the two ends. CDR3 amino acids: CASRLGQTLYEQYF. The CDR3 DNA is TGTGCCAGCAGGCTCGGACAGACTCTCTACGAGCAGTACTTC.

This clone was seen a single time. This chain links TRBV6-5 with TRBJ1-6; D unclear. Germline loops: CDR1 MNHEY, CDR2 SVGAGI. This CDR3 has 15 residues. V lost 2 bases and J lost 0, with 5 bases in between. In nucleotides, the CDR3 is TGTGCCAGCAGTTACGGGAGCTCCTATAATTCACCCCTCCACTTT. This translates into CASSYGSSYNSPLHF.